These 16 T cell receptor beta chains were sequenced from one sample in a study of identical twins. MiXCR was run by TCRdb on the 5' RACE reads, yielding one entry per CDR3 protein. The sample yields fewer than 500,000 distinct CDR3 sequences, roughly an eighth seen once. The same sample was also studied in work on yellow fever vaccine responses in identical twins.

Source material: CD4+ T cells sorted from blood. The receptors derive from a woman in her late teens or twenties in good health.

The CDR3 sequence: CASSQLLAGVTPGELFF. The CDR3 DNA reads as TGCGCCAGCAGCCAATTACTAGCGGGAGTAACCCCCGGGGAGCTGTTTTTT. The gene calls are TRBV4-3 and TRBJ2-2; 11 nucleotides match TRBD2. V gave up 2 bases and J gave up 6 bases; unmatched junction bases: 8. This CDR3 spans 17 amino acids. CDR1 LGHNA and CDR2 YSLEER come from the germline V gene.

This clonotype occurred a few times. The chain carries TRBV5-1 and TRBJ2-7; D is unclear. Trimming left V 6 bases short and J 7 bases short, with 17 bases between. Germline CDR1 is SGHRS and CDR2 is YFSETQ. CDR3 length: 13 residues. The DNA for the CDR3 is TGCGCCAGCACCCATACGTGGGGTAGGGAGCAGTACTTC. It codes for CASTHTWGREQYF. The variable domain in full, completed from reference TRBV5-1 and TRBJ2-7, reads KAGVTQTPRYLIKTRGQQVTLSCSPISGHRSVSWYQQTPGQGLQFLFEYFSETQRNKGNFPGRFSGRQFSNSRSEMNVSTLELGDSALYLCASTHTWGREQYFGPGTRLTVT.

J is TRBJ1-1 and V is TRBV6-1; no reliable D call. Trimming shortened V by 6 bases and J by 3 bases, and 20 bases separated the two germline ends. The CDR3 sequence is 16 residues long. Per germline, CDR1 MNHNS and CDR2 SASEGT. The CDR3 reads CASRPEGLPGDTEAFF. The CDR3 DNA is TGTGCCAGCAGACCCGAAGGACTCCCGGGCGACACTGAAGCTTTCTTT.

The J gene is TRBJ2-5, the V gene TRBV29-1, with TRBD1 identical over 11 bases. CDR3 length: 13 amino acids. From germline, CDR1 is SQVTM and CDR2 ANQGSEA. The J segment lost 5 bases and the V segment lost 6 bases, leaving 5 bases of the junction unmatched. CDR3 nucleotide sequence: TGCAGCGTGGACAGGGGGCTTTGGGAGACCCAGTACTTC. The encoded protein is CSVDRGLWETQYF.

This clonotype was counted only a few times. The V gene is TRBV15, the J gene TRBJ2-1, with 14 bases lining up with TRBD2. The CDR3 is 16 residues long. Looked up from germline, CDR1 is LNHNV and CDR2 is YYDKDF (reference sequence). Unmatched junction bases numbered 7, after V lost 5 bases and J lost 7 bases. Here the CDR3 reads CATSSRLAGGPNEQFF. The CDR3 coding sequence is TGTGCCACCAGCTCGAGACTAGCGGGAGGGCCGAATGAGCAGTTCTTC.

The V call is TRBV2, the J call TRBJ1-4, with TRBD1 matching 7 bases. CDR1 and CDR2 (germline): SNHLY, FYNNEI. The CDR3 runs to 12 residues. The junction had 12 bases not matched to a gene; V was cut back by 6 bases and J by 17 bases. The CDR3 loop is CASSYSGTASFF. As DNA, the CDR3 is TGTGCCAGCAGCTATAGTGGGACAGCATCTTTTTTT.

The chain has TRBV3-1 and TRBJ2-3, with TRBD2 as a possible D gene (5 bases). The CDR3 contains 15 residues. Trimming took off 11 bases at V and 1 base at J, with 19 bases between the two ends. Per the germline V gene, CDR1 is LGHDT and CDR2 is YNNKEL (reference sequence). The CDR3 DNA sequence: TGTGCCTGCTCCAAAGAGGGCTTAGGCACAGATACGCAGTATTTT. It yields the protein CACSKEGLGTDTQYF.

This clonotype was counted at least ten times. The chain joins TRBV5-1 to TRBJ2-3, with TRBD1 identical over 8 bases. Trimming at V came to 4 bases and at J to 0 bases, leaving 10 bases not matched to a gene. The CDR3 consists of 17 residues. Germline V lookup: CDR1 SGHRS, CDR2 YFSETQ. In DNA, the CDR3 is TGCGCCAGCAGCCTGAGCCCGGGACAGGCTAGCACAGATACGCAGTATTTT. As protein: CASSLSPGQASTDTQYF.

The CDR3 loop is CASSLALGRANTEAFF. For the CDR3, the DNA is TGTGCCAGCAGCTTAGCTCTGGGCAGGGCGAACACTGAAGCTTTCTTT. The genes are TRBV7-8 and TRBJ1-1; TRBD1 might be the D (5 bases). V gave up 0 bases and J gave up 1 base, with 12 bases separating them. The CDR3 consists of 16 residues. The germline V gene has CDR1 SGHVS and CDR2 FQNEAQ.

In DNA form, the CDR3 reads TGCAGCGTTGAAGGACAGGGGGCCCGAGCTAACTATGGCTACACCTTC. Protein: CSVEGQGARANYGYTF. This chain joins TRBV29-1 and TRBJ1-2, with 10 bases matching TRBD1. Germline loops: CDR1 SQVTM, CDR2 ANQGSEA. The CDR3 has 16 residues. V shed 1 base and J 0 bases; nucleotides not matched to a gene: 5.

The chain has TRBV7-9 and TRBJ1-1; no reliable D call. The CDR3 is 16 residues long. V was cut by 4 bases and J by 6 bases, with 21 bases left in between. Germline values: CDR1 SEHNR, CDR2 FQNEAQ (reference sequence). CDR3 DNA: TGTGCCAGCAGCTACCTGGGCGGCGTCGGCTCAGCTGAAGCTTTCTTT. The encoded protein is CASSYLGGVGSAEAFF. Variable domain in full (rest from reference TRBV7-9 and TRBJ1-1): DTGVSQNPRHKITKRGQNVTFRCDPISEHNRLYWYRQTLGQGPEFLTYFQNEAQLEKSRLLSDRFSAERPKGSFSTLEIQRTEQGDSAMYLCASSYLGGVGSAEAFFGQGTRLTVV.

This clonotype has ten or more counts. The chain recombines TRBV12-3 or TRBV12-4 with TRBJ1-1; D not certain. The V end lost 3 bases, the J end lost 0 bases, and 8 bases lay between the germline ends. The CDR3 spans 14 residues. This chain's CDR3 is CASSFWQMNTEAFF. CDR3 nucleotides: TGTGCCAGCAGTTTCTGGCAGATGAACACTGAAGCTTTCTTT.

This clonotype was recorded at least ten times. For the CDR3, the DNA is TGTGCCAGCAGCTGGGTCGCGGGGCAGGACATTCAGTACTTC. Amino acid sequence: CASSWVAGQDIQYF. The chain joins TRBV7-3 to TRBJ2-4; possibly TRBD2 for D (6 bases). The germline V gene has CDR1 SGHTA and CDR2 FQGTGA. Trimming took 4 bases from V and 8 from J, leaving 15 bases between them. This CDR3 region has 14 residues.

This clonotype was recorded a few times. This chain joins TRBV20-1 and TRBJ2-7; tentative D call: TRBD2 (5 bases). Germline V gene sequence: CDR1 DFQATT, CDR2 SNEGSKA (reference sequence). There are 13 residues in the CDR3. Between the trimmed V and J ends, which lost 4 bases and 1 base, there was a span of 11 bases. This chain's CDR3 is CSATGAVSYEQYF. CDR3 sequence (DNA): TGCAGTGCTACCGGAGCGGTTTCCTACGAGCAGTACTTC.

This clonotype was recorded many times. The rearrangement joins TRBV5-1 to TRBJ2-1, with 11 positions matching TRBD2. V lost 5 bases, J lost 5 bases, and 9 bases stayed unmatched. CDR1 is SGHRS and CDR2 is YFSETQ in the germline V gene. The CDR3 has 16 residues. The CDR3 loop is CASSLTPGLADNEQFF. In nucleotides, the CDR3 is TGCGCCAGCAGTCTCACTCCGGGACTAGCGGACAATGAGCAGTTCTTC.

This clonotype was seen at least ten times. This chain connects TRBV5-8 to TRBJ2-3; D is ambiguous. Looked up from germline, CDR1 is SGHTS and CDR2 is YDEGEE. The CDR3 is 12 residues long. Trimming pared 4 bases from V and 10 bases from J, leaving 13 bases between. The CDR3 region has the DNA TGTGCCAGCAGCCCAGACTGGCCTGCGCAGTATTTT. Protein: CASSPDWPAQYF.